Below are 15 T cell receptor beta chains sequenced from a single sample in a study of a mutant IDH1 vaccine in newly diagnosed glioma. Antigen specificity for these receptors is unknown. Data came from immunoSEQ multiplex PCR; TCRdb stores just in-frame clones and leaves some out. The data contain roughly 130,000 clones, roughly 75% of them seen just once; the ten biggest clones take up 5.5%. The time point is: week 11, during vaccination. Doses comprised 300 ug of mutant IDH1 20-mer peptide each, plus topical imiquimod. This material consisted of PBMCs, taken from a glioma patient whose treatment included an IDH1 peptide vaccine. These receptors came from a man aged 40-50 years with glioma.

Written as DNA, the CDR3 is TGTGCCGTTAGCGTTAGCTCCTACAATGAGCAGTTCTTC. It translates to CAVSVSSYNEQFF. The chain joins TRBV15 to TRBJ2-1; D possibly corresponds to TRBD2 (5 bases). CDR3 length: 13 amino acids. Germline loops: CDR1 LNHNV, CDR2 YYDKDF (reference sequence). Trimming cost V 11 bases and J 0 bases, with 11 bases left between them.

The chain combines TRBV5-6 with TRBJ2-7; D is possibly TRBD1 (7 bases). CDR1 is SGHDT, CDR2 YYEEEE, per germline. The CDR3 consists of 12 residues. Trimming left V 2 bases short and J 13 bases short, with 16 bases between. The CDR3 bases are TGTGCCAGCAGCTTCCTCGACAGGGAGGCTTACTTC. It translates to CASSFLDREAYF.

The CDR3, as DNA: TGTGCCAGCAGCTTACTAGGGACTAGCCTTTACGAGCAGTACTTC. Translating gives CASSLLGTSLYEQYF. The V gene is TRBV11-2, the J gene TRBJ2-7; TRBD2 agrees at 9 bases. The V gene's germline CDR1 is SGHAT and CDR2 FQNNGV. The CDR3 sequence is 15 residues long. After removal of 2 bases from V and 4 bases from J, the junction contained 6 bases not matched to a gene.

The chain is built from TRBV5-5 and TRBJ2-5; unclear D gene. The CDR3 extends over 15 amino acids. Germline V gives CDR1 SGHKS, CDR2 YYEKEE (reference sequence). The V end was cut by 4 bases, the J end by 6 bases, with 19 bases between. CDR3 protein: CASSAESGRQQTQYF. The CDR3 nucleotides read TGTGCCAGCAGCGCAGAAAGTGGTCGACAACAGACCCAGTACTTC. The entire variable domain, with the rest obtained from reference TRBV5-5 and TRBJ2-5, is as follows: DAGVTQSPTHLIKTRGQQVTLRCSPISGHKSVSWYQQVLGQGPQFIFQYYEKEERGRGNFPDRFSARQFPNYSSELNVNALLLGDSALYLCASSAESGRQQTQYFGPGTRLLVL.

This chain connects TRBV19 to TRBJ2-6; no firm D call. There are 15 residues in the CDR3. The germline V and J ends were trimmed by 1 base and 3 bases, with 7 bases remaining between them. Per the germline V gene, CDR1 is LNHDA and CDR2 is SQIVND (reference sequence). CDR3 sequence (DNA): TGTGCCAGTAGTATAGGCGGTTATGGGGCCAACGTCCTGACTTTC. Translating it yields CASSIGGYGANVLTF.

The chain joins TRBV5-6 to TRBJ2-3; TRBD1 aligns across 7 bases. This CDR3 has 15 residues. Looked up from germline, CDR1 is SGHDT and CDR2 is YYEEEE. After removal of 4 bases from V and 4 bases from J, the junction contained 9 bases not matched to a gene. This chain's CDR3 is CASSPRGRGSDTQYF. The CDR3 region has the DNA TGTGCCAGCAGCCCGAGGGGGCGTGGATCAGATACGCAGTATTTT.

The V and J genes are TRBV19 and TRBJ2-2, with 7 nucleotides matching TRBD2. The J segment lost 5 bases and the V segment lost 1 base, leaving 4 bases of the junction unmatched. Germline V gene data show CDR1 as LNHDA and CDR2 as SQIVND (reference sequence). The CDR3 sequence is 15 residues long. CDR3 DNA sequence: TGTGCCAGTAGTATAGGGGCTAGCGGTACCGGGGAGCTGTTTTTT. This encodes CASSIGASGTGELFF.

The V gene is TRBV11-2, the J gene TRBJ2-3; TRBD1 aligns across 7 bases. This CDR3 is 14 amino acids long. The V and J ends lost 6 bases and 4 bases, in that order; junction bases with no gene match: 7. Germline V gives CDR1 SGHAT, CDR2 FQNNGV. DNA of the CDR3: TGTGCCAGCAGGCAACAGGGGACGCCAGATACGCAGTATTTT. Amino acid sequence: CASRQQGTPDTQYF.

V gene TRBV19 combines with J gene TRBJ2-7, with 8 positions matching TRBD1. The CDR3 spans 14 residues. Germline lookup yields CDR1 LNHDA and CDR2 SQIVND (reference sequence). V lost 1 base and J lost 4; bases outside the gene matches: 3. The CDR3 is CASSIARGPYEQYF. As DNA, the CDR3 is TGTGCCAGTAGTATAGCCAGGGGGCCGTACGAGCAGTACTTC.

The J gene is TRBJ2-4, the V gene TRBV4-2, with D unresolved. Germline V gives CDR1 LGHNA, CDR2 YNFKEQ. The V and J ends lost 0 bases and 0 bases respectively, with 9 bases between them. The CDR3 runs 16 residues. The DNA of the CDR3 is TGTGCCAGCAGCCAAGATCGGGCCATAGCCAAAAACATTCAGTACTTC. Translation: CASSQDRAIAKNIQYF.

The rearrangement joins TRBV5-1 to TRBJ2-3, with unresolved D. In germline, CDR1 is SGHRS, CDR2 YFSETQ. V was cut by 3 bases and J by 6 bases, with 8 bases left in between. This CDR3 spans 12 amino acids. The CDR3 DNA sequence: TGCGCCAGCAGCTCGGCGTGGGATACGCAGTATTTT. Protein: CASSSAWDTQYF.

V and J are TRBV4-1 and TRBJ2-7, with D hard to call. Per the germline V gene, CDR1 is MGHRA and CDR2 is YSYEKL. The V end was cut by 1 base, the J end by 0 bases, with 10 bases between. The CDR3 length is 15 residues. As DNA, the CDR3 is TGCGCCAGCAGCCAAGGGCAGTTCTTCTCCTACGAGCAGTACTTC. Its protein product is CASSQGQFFSYEQYF.

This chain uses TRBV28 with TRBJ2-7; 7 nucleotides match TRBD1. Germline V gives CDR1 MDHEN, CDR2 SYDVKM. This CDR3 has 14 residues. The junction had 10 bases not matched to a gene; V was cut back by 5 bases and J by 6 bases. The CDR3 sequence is CASSPAGTALEQYF. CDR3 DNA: TGTGCCAGCAGTCCGGCCGGGACAGCCCTCGAGCAGTACTTC.

CDR3: CASSLAWASGPAYNEQFF. CDR3 DNA: TGTGCCAGCAGCTTGGCCTGGGCTAGCGGGCCGGCTTACAATGAGCAGTTCTTC. The chain is built from TRBV5-6 and TRBJ2-1; 8 bases match TRBD2. The germline V gene encodes CDR1 SGHDT and CDR2 YYEEEE. This CDR3 has 18 amino acids. V shed 0 bases, J shed 4 bases, and the junction held 12 bases outside the gene matches.

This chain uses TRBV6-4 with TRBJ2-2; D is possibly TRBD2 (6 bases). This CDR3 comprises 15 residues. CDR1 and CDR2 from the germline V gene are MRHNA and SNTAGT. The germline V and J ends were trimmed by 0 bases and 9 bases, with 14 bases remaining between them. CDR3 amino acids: CASSDSSGPGRELFF. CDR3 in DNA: TGTGCCAGCAGTGACTCGAGCGGGCCGGGTCGGGAGCTGTTTTTT.